This is a list of T cell receptor beta chains from one sample in a study of T cell clonotyping in hematopoietic cell transplantation. Profiled with immunoSEQ multiplex PCR; TCRdb holds only in-frame clones, not every one. Among 15,000 to 20,000 clones listed, more than 65% were seen once. Sequences were obtained from peripheral blood mononuclear cells. These receptors were obtained from a man aged 55 to 70 in good health. Some clones in this sample may be carry-over from other donors' samples. Each CDR3 is given with its conserved first and last residue. D genes are given only for firm matches. Only some rows state a clone size, as once, few, many or a class for expanded clones.

abundance: -; j_gene: TRBJ1-2; d_gene: -; v_gene: TRBV16; CDR3aa: CASSQSRSTYGYTF; CDR3nt: TGTGCCAGCAGCCAATCAAGGTCCACCTATGGCTACACCTTC
abundance: once; j_gene: TRBJ2-7; d_gene: TRBD2; v_gene: TRBV27; CDR3aa: CASSPPGGDEQYF; CDR3nt: TGTGCCAGCAGCCCCCCGGGGGGTGACGAGCAGTACTTC
abundance: -; j_gene: TRBJ2-7; d_gene: -; v_gene: TRBV2; CDR3aa: CASRVQGLSYEQYF; CDR3nt: TGTGCCAGCAGGGTACAGGGCCTTTCCTACGAGCAGTACTTC
abundance: -; j_gene: TRBJ2-7; d_gene: -; v_gene: TRBV4-1; CDR3aa: CASSRSLDSDYEQYF; CDR3nt: TGCGCCAGCAGCCGGTCATTGGACTCAGACTACGAGCAGTACTTC
abundance: -; j_gene: TRBJ2-3; d_gene: TRBD2; v_gene: TRBV7-2; CDR3aa: CASSLVGGGPTDTQYF; CDR3nt: TGTGCCAGCAGCTTAGTTGGGGGAGGGCCAACAGATACGCAGTATTTT
abundance: -; j_gene: TRBJ1-6; d_gene: TRBD1; v_gene: TRBV19; CDR3aa: CASNGGDRVNSPLHF; CDR3nt: TGTGCCAGTAATGGGGGGGACAGGGTCAATTCACCCCTCCACTTT
abundance: -; j_gene: TRBJ1-1; d_gene: -; v_gene: TRBV6-1; CDR3aa: CASSVQGRGTEAFF; CDR3nt: TGTGCCAGCAGTGTTCAGGGGAGGGGCACTGAAGCTTTCTTT
abundance: -; j_gene: TRBJ2-7; d_gene: TRBD1; v_gene: TRBV6-5; CDR3aa: CASTRGQGVYEQYF; CDR3nt: TGTGCCAGCACAAGGGGACAGGGGGTATACGAGCAGTACTTC
abundance: -; j_gene: TRBJ1-2; d_gene: -; v_gene: TRBV28; CDR3aa: CASSSYPYGYTF; CDR3nt: TGTGCCAGCAGTTCATACCCCTATGGCTACACCTTC
abundance: -; j_gene: TRBJ2-7; d_gene: -; v_gene: TRBV7-2; CDR3aa: CASSFGGLEYEQYF; CDR3nt: TGTGCCAGCAGCTTCGGGGGTCTAGAGTACGAGCAGTACTTC
abundance: -; j_gene: TRBJ2-2; d_gene: TRBD2; v_gene: TRBV29-1; CDR3aa: CSALAGGYTGELFF; CDR3nt: TGCAGCGCTCTAGCGGGGGGGTACACCGGGGAGCTGTTTTTT
abundance: -; j_gene: TRBJ1-2; d_gene: TRBD1; v_gene: TRBV7-2; CDR3aa: CASSLGGTGGSYGYTF; CDR3nt: TGTGCCAGCAGCTTAGGCGGGACAGGGGGCTCCTATGGCTACACCTTC
abundance: -; j_gene: TRBJ2-2; d_gene: -; v_gene: TRBV19; CDR3aa: CASSSDWGTGELFF; CDR3nt: TGTGCCAGTAGTAGCGATTGGGGGACCGGGGAGCTGTTTTTT